Below are 20 T cell receptor beta chains sequenced from a single sample in a study of beta chain features in type 1 diabetes. Investigators reverse transcribed all isolated RNA, so they sequenced expressed TCRB transcripts. Libraries were prepared by immunoSEQ multiplex PCR; TCRdb keeps only in-frame clonotypes and omits some of them. The data show 200,000 to 300,000 clones, around 20% seen once. Whole-study results and caveats: Among all four CD4+ subsets, Type 1 diabetes patients had TCRB CDR3s that were moderately but significantly shorter.

These TCRs are of unknown antigen specificity. Material for sequencing was naive CD4+ T cells from blood. The receptors were sampled from a woman aged 40 to 50 with type 1 diabetes.

This clone was observed a handful of times. The rearrangement joins TRBV19 to TRBJ2-6; the D is unclear. Trimming left V 6 bases short and J 4 bases short, with 10 bases between. From germline, CDR1 is LNHDA and CDR2 SQIVND (reference sequence). CDR3 length: 14 amino acids. The CDR3 here is CASRASSGANVLTF. CDR3 nucleotide sequence: TGTGCCAGTAGGGCCTCTTCCGGGGCCAACGTCCTGACTTTC.

This clone showed up just a few times. The chain couples TRBV4-1 to TRBJ1-2; D possibly corresponds to TRBD1 (6 bases). The CDR3 extends over 14 amino acids. CDR1 MGHRA and CDR2 YSYEKL come from the germline V gene. The V and J ends lost 8 bases and 7 bases respectively, with 20 bases between them. CDR3 in amino acids: CASRAGARPGGYTF. The DNA for the CDR3 is TGCGCCAGCCGAGCGGGGGCGAGGCCCGGTGGCTACACCTTC.

This clone was detected only a few times. The V and J genes are TRBV28 and TRBJ1-5; 10 bases fit TRBD1. Per germline, CDR1 MDHEN and CDR2 SYDVKM. The junction had 6 bases not matched to a gene; V was cut back by 4 bases and J by 6 bases. This CDR3 is 15 amino acids long. The CDR3 bases are TGTGCCAGCAGTTCGGGGACAGGGGCGAGTCAGCCCCAGCATTTT. It yields the protein CASSSGTGASQPQHF.

This clone was counted between two and nine times. The rearrangement joins TRBV29-1 to TRBJ1-2; tentatively, D is TRBD1 (5 bases). Trimming cost V 8 bases and J 0 bases, with 10 bases left between them. The CDR3 covers 12 residues. Germline loops: CDR1 SQVTM, CDR2 ANQGSEA. The CDR3 DNA is TGCAGCCTCGGGGGGGCTAACTATGGCTACACCTTC. Its translation is CSLGGANYGYTF. Looking up the rest from reference TRBV29-1 and TRBJ1-2 gives the full variable domain: SAVISQKPSRDICQRGTSLTIQCQVDSQVTMMFWYRQQPGQSLTLIATANQGSEATYESGFVIDKFPISRPNLTFSTLTVSNMSPEDSSIYLCSLGGANYGYTFGSGTRLTVV.

This rearrangement joins TRBV30 to TRBJ2-7; 9 bases are a match to TRBD2. Germline CDR1 GTSNPN, CDR2 SVGIG (reference sequence). J lost 0 bases, V lost 1 base, and 1 base had no gene match. The CDR3 is 14 amino acids. The CDR3 loop reads CAWSGLAASYEQYF. The CDR3 region has the DNA TGTGCCTGGAGTGGACTAGCGGCCTCCTACGAGCAGTACTTC.

The chain couples TRBV30 to TRBJ2-7; 7 bases map to TRBD2. The V gene end was trimmed by 5 bases and the J gene end by 3 bases; junction bases not matched to a gene: 10. CDR3 length: 14 amino acids. CDR1 and CDR2 from the germline V gene are GTSNPN and SVGIG (reference sequence). CDR3 nucleotides: TGTGCCTGGCGAGCAGCGGGATTCAACTACGAGCAGTACTTC. Translated, it gives CAWRAAGFNYEQYF.

The V call is TRBV4-3, the J call TRBJ1-2, with TRBD1 matching 7 bases. The V gene's germline CDR1 is LGHNA and CDR2 YSLEER. The J segment lost 3 bases and the V segment lost 0 bases, leaving 4 bases of the junction unmatched. The CDR3 spans 15 residues. DNA of the CDR3: TGCGCCAGCAGCCAAGAGGGACAGATGTACTATGGCTACACCTTC. This gives the protein CASSQEGQMYYGYTF.

This clone was observed a handful of times. The rearrangement joins TRBV6-5 to TRBJ2-1; 8 positions match TRBD1. V was pared by 7 bases and J by 8 bases, with 7 bases of the junction left unmatched. CDR1 is MNHEY and CDR2 is SVGAGI in the germline V gene. CDR3 length: 13 amino acids. In nucleotides, the CDR3 is TGTGCCAGCACAAGGACAGGGCCCTATGAGCAGTTCTTC. Translated, it gives CASTRTGPYEQFF.

V usage is TRBV28 and J usage is TRBJ2-1; 13 bases are a match to TRBD2. This CDR3 is 16 amino acids long. Germline V gene sequence: CDR1 MDHEN, CDR2 SYDVKM. Germline trimming cut 5 bases from V and 8 bases from J; bases unmatched to any gene: 9. CDR3 DNA: TGTGCCAGCAGTCCCTGGACTAGCGGGAGTTTCGATGAGCAGTTCTTC. This translates into CASSPWTSGSFDEQFF.

The table lists this clone with a few counts. The J gene is TRBJ2-4, the V gene TRBV4-3; 10 bases agree with TRBD1. After removal of 3 bases from V and 5 bases from J, the junction contained 1 base not matched to a gene. Germline V gives CDR1 LGHNA, CDR2 YSLEER. The CDR3 runs to 14 residues. The DNA for the CDR3 is TGCGCCAGCAGCCACGGGACAGGGGAAAACATTCAGTACTTC. Residues: CASSHGTGENIQYF.

The chain carries TRBV5-4 and TRBJ2-5, with a weak D call TRBD1 (5 bases). CDR3 length equals 14 residues. Germline V gene sequence: CDR1 SGHNT, CDR2 YYREEE (reference sequence). V was cut by 4 bases and J by 3 bases, with 13 bases left in between. The CDR3 sequence is CASSIPGREETQYF. Here the CDR3 DNA reads TGTGCCAGCAGCATCCCGGGCAGGGAAGAGACCCAGTACTTC.

The rearrangement joins TRBV4-2 to TRBJ2-2, with 9 bases lining up with TRBD2. V lost 8 bases and J lost 1; bases outside the gene matches: 20. Germline CDR1 and CDR2: LGHNA and YNFKEQ. The CDR3 sequence is 20 residues long. The CDR3 is CASERVSGVAGAVNTGELFF. CDR3 coding DNA: TGTGCCAGCGAAAGAGTTAGTGGTGTAGCGGGGGCCGTGAACACCGGGGAGCTGTTTTTT.

This rearrangement joins TRBV5-4 to TRBJ2-7; D remains ambiguous. The J call is in doubt because the DNA end fits TRBJ2-5 better. The germline gives CDR1 SGHNT, CDR2 YYREEE (reference sequence). The CDR3 has 11 residues. The chain's CDR3 is CASSSGETQYF. CDR3 DNA sequence: TGTGCCAGCAGCTCGGGAGAGACCCAGTACTTC.

The chain has TRBV27 and TRBJ2-5; possible D gene TRBD1, 6 bases. This CDR3 is built from 14 residues. Deletions cut 5 bases from V and 2 bases from J, with 12 bases between. CDR1 and CDR2 from the germline V gene are MNHEY and SMNVEV (reference sequence). Written as DNA, the CDR3 is TGTGCCAGCAGTACGGGACACCTACAAGAGACCCAGTACTTC. As protein: CASSTGHLQETQYF.

The chain joins TRBV19 to TRBJ1-2; D is uncertain. The V end lost 9 bases, the J end lost 3 bases, and 26 bases lay between the germline ends. CDR1 is LNHDA, CDR2 SQIVND, per germline (reference sequence). This CDR3 has 17 amino acids. CDR3 protein: CASRTLHSGNMHYGYTF. Here the CDR3 DNA reads TGTGCCAGCAGAACACTCCATAGCGGGAATATGCACTATGGCTACACCTTC.

The chain is built from TRBV28 and TRBJ2-7; 7 bases are shared with TRBD1. The V gene's germline CDR1 is MDHEN and CDR2 SYDVKM. The V segment lost 5 bases and the J segment 3 bases; nucleotides outside the gene matches: 1. The CDR3 contains 12 residues. The CDR3 DNA reads as TGTGCCAGCAGTCCAGGGGGCTACGAGCAGTACTTC. Translation gives CASSPGGYEQYF. The full variable domain, in which reference TRBV28 and TRBJ2-7 provide the parts outside the CDR3, is DVKVTQSSRYLVKRTGEKVFLECVQDMDHENMFWYRQDPGLGLRLIYFSYDVKMKEKGDIPEGYSVSREKKERFSLILESASTNQTSMYLCASSPGGYEQYFGPGTRLTVT.

This clone turned up a few times. The rearrangement joins TRBV20-1 to TRBJ2-7; D ambiguous. CDR3 size: 11 residues. Trimming took 5 bases from V and 2 from J, leaving 7 bases between them. Germline V gene data show CDR1 as DFQATT and CDR2 as SNEGSKA (reference sequence). CDR3 nucleotide sequence: TGCAGTGCTGGCTCCACCTACGAGCAGTACTTC. It codes for CSAGSTYEQYF.

V usage is TRBV25-1 and J usage is TRBJ1-2; the match to TRBD1 covers 9 bases. The CDR3 extends over 13 amino acids. Trimming took 7 bases from V and 7 from J; bases not matched to a gene: 7. CDR1 MGHDK and CDR2 SYGVNS come from the germline V gene. The DNA for the CDR3 is TGTGCCAGCACTGGGACAGGGTCGCGTGGCTACACCTTC. Its translation: CASTGTGSRGYTF.

The V and J genes are TRBV9 and TRBJ2-5; perhaps TRBD1 as D (6 bases). With 5 bases removed from V and 1 base from J, the gap between germline ends came to 12 bases. Germline V gives CDR1 SGDLS, CDR2 YYNGEE. This CDR3 comprises 14 residues. The CDR3 DNA is TGTGCCAGCAGTACCGGACAGCGCCAAGAGACCCAGTACTTC. Its translation is CASSTGQRQETQYF.

CDR3 protein: CASSLPEPSYEQYF. CDR3 in DNA: TGTGCCAGCAGCTTACCGGAGCCCTCCTACGAGCAGTACTTC. The chain uses TRBV7-9 and TRBJ2-7; D is unresolved. CDR1 is SEHNR, CDR2 FQNEAQ, per germline (reference sequence). This CDR3 comprises 14 residues. V was trimmed by 2 bases and J by 0 bases, leaving 8 bases between them.